The 27 T cell receptor beta chains given below trace back to one sample, sequenced in a study of OX40 agonist ivuxolimab in advanced cancers. Profiled with immunoSEQ multiplex PCR; TCRdb holds only in-frame clones, not every one. This table holds about 50,000 clones, 85% to 90% found once. The input for sequencing was CD4+ or CD8+ T cells sorted from blood, taken in a trial of the OX40 agonist ivuxolimab. The origin of the receptors is an adult with an advanced solid tumor such as melanoma, head and neck, liver or kidney cancer.

This clone was detected only a few times. The chain couples TRBV27 to TRBJ1-3; 7 bases map to TRBD1. The CDR3 extends over 16 amino acids. The ends lost 8 bases at V and 3 bases at J; junction bases unmatched: 13. From germline, CDR1 is MNHEY and CDR2 SMNVEV (reference sequence). This CDR3 reads CASRKQGLSDGNTIYF. The CDR3, as DNA: TGTGCCAGCCGAAAACAGGGGCTATCGGATGGAAACACCATATATTTT.

This chain joins TRBV30 and TRBJ2-4; tentatively, D is TRBD1 or TRBD2 (5 bases each). Trimming shortened V by 5 bases and J by 0 bases, and 11 bases separated the two germline ends. CDR1 and CDR2 from the germline V gene are GTSNPN and SVGIG (reference sequence). This CDR3 has 14 residues. The CDR3 loop is CAWSTGLAKNIQYF. The CDR3 DNA reads TGTGCCTGGTCCACAGGACTAGCCAAAAACATTCAGTACTTC. Drawing the rest from reference TRBV30 and TRBJ2-4, the complete variable domain is SQTIHQWPATLVQPVGSPLSLECTVEGTSNPNLYWYRQAAGRGLQLLFYSVGIGQISSEVPQNLSASRPQDRQFILSSKKLLLSDSGFYLCAWSTGLAKNIQYFGAGTRLSVL.

The chain carries TRBV5-5 and TRBJ1-1; no clear D. V was pared by 4 bases and J by 7 bases, with 14 bases between. The V gene's germline CDR1 is SGHKS and CDR2 YYEKEE (reference sequence). The CDR3 has 13 amino acids. CDR3 coding DNA: TGTGCCAGCAGCCGAGGTGGATTGGGTGAAGCTTTCTTT. Its protein is CASSRGGLGEAFF.

With regard to this clone: At one end the junction does not follow the germline gene, possibly because of a read error. V and J are TRBV7-7 and TRBJ2-7; D ambiguous. Germline V gene lookup returns CDR1 SSHAT and CDR2 FNYEAQ (reference sequence). This CDR3 is built from 14 residues. CDR3 protein: CASSPHPGRYEQYF. For the CDR3, the DNA is TGTGCTAGCAGCCCCCATCCGGGCCGTTACGAGCAGTACTTC. Variable domain in full (rest from reference TRBV7-7 and TRBJ2-7): GAGVSQSPRYKVTKRGQDVTLRCDPISSHATLYWYQQALGQGPEFLTYFNYEAQPDKSGLPSDRFSAERPEGSISTLTIQRTEQRDSAMYRCASSPHPGRYEQYFGPGTRLTVT.

This chain joins TRBV19 and TRBJ2-3; 9 bases are shared with TRBD2. The CDR3 loop spans 14 amino acids. Germline CDR1 reads LNHDA; CDR2 reads SQIVND (reference sequence). The junction had 7 bases not matched to a gene; V was cut back by 6 bases and J by 6 bases. The CDR3 is CASSRSGSSDTQYF. The CDR3 coding sequence is TGTGCCAGTAGCCGTAGCGGGAGTAGTGATACGCAGTATTTT.

This clone was seen a single time. This chain links TRBV5-4 with TRBJ2-3; D remains unclear. The CDR3 is made up of 15 amino acids. Germline-derived CDR1 and CDR2 are SGHNT and YYREEE (reference sequence). The V gene lost 2 bases and the J gene lost 8 bases, with 18 bases spanning the gap. The CDR3, as DNA: TGTGCCAGCAGCTTTGGGTCAGGTACCTTAAGTACGCAGTATTTT. This encodes CASSFGSGTLSTQYF. Using reference TRBV5-4 and TRBJ2-3 for the parts outside the CDR3, the full variable domain is ETGVTQSPTHLIKTRGQQVTLRCSSQSGHNTVSWYQQALGQGPQFIFQYYREEENGRGNFPPRFSGLQFPNYSSELNVNALELDDSALYLCASSFGSGTLSTQYFGPGTRLTVL.

The CDR3 here is CASSYQREGYNEQFF. In DNA, the CDR3 is TGTGCCAGCAGCTATCAGCGGGAGGGTTACAATGAGCAGTTCTTC. The chain is built from TRBV11-2 and TRBJ2-1, with 10 bases matching TRBD2. Germline values: CDR1 SGHAT, CDR2 FQNNGV. Trimming removed 4 bases from V and 4 bases from J; junction bases left unmatched: 4. CDR3 length equals 15 residues.

This chain connects TRBV6-1 to TRBJ1-1, with D perhaps TRBD1 (6 bases). From germline, CDR1 is MNHNS and CDR2 SASEGT. The CDR3 is 13 amino acids. V lost 5 bases and J 1 base, leaving 8 bases between the germline ends. The CDR3 coding sequence is TGTGCCAGCAGTTGGACAGAGAACACTGAAGCTTTCTTT. The encoded protein is CASSWTENTEAFF.

The genes are TRBV5-4 and TRBJ2-7; D assignment may be TRBD1 or TRBD2 (5 bases each). This CDR3 is built from 17 residues. Germline V gene lookup returns CDR1 SGHNT and CDR2 YYREEE (reference sequence). Trimming cost V 0 bases and J 6 bases, with 22 bases left between them. The CDR3 sequence is CASSLGAGRDYQGEQYF. CDR3 nucleotide sequence: TGTGCCAGCAGCTTGGGGGCAGGGCGCGACTATCAGGGCGAGCAGTACTTC.

V and J are TRBV6-1 and TRBJ2-3; D remains unclear. CDR1 MNHNS and CDR2 SASEGT come from the germline V gene. The CDR3 consists of 15 residues. V was trimmed by 0 bases and J by 6 bases, leaving 13 bases between them. CDR3 region: CASSEALGLADTQYF. The CDR3 nucleotides are TGTGCCAGCAGTGAAGCGTTGGGTCTGGCGGATACGCAGTATTTT.

V is TRBV28 and J is TRBJ1-1; D not resolved. This CDR3 spans 15 amino acids. The V end lost 5 bases, the J end lost 5 bases, and 18 bases lay between the germline ends. CDR1 is MDHEN, CDR2 SYDVKM, per germline. The CDR3 is CASSPDSYPLTEAFF. The CDR3 DNA follows: TGTGCCAGCAGTCCCGACTCGTACCCCTTGACTGAAGCTTTCTTT.

The chain couples TRBV15 to TRBJ1-2; the D is unclear. Trimming took off 0 bases at V and 4 bases at J, with 12 bases between the two ends. The CDR3 has 15 amino acids. The germline V gene encodes CDR1 LNHNV and CDR2 YYDKDF (reference sequence). The CDR3 nucleotides are TGTGCCACCAGCAGAGATCCCGGGGTGCCCTATGGCTACACCTTC. Its protein product is CATSRDPGVPYGYTF.

The CDR3 DNA reads as TGTGCCAGCAGCTTATCAGGAGTAGCGGGATACTACGAGCAGTACTTC. It specifies CASSLSGVAGYYEQYF. The gene calls are TRBV7-2 and TRBJ2-7; 8 nucleotides agree with TRBD2. The CDR3 is 16 residues long. Germline assignment: CDR1 SGHTA and CDR2 FQGNSA. V shed 2 bases and J 3 bases; nucleotides not matched to a gene: 9.

The chain is built from TRBV5-1 and TRBJ1-2; TRBD1 matches 7 bases. Germline V lookup: CDR1 SGHRS, CDR2 YFSETQ. J was trimmed by 8 bases and V by 0 bases; bases with no gene match: 4. This CDR3 comprises 13 residues. DNA for the CDR3: TGCGCCAGCAGCTTGGAGACAGGGCGCGGCTACACCTTC. Its protein product is CASSLETGRGYTF.

There are a few counts of this clone. This chain connects TRBV5-1 to TRBJ2-7; D is uncertain. V shed 2 bases and J shed 2 bases, with 8 bases lying between them. The CDR3 length is 13 residues. Germline V gene lookup returns CDR1 SGHRS and CDR2 YFSETQ. As DNA, the CDR3 is TGCGCCAGCAGCTTCGACGCCGCCTACGAGCAGTACTTC. Amino acid sequence: CASSFDAAYEQYF. The complete variable domain, with remaining parts taken from reference TRBV5-1 and TRBJ2-7, reads KAGVTQTPRYLIKTRGQQVTLSCSPISGHRSVSWYQQTPGQGLQFLFEYFSETQRNKGNFPGRFSGRQFSNSRSEMNVSTLELGDSALYLCASSFDAAYEQYFGPGTRLTVT.

The chain recombines TRBV7-2 with TRBJ1-5; a possible D gene is TRBD1 (6 bases). Deletions cut 5 bases from V and 1 base from J, with 15 bases between. The CDR3 is 16 amino acids. Germline V gene lookup returns CDR1 SGHTA and CDR2 FQGNSA. CDR3 sequence reads: CASSPRQVPSNQPQHF. The CDR3 nucleotides are TGTGCCAGCAGCCCCCGACAGGTCCCCAGCAATCAGCCCCAGCATTTT.

Here the CDR3 DNA reads TGTGCCAGCAGTTATGGGCGCGGCTCCTACGAGCAGTACTTC. This encodes CASSYGRGSYEQYF. The genes are TRBV6-5 and TRBJ2-7; D is ambiguous. The V end was cut by 3 bases, the J end by 0 bases, with 9 bases between. The germline V gene encodes CDR1 MNHEY and CDR2 SVGAGI. This CDR3 is 14 amino acids long.

This clone was recorded once. V and J are TRBV4-1 and TRBJ2-3; 7 nucleotides line up with TRBD2. Germline V gene sequence: CDR1 MGHRA, CDR2 YSYEKL. The CDR3 extends over 13 amino acids. V lost 6 bases, J lost 4 bases, and 4 bases stayed unmatched. As DNA, the CDR3 is TGCGCCAGCAGGCGGGAGTGGTCAGATACGCAGTATTTT. It codes for CASRREWSDTQYF.

V gene TRBV2 combines with J gene TRBJ2-1; 8 bases are shared with TRBD1. Germline CDR1 and CDR2: SNHLY and FYNNEI. With 8 bases clipped from V and 4 bases from J, the junction kept 7 bases outside the gene matches. The CDR3 has 14 residues. For the CDR3, the DNA is TGTGCCAGCGTAGGACAGGGACAATACAATGAGCAGTTCTTC. Translated, it gives CASVGQGQYNEQFF.

The chain combines TRBV5-6 with TRBJ1-4; 7 bases are shared with TRBD1. Looked up from germline, CDR1 is SGHDT and CDR2 is YYEEEE. Germline trimming cut 4 bases from V and 6 bases from J; bases unmatched to any gene: 9. The CDR3 is made up of 15 amino acids. The CDR3 here is CASSPGGQLYEKLFF. In nucleotides, the CDR3 is TGTGCCAGCAGCCCGGGGGGACAGTTATATGAAAAACTGTTTTTT. The full variable domain, rest sourced from reference TRBV5-6 and TRBJ1-4, is DAGVTQSPTHLIKTRGQQVTLRCSPKSGHDTVSWYQQALGQGPQFIFQYYEEEERQRGNFPDRFSGHQFPNYSSELNVNALLLGDSALYLCASSPGGQLYEKLFFGSGTQLSVL.

The DNA of the CDR3 is TGTGCCAGCTCACCCGGACAGGGGGAGTACTATGGCTACACCTTC. It translates to CASSPGQGEYYGYTF. The chain is built from TRBV18 and TRBJ1-2; TRBD1 aligns across 10 bases. V was clipped by 3 bases and J by 3 bases; unmatched bases: 4. This CDR3 is 15 amino acids long. Germline V gives CDR1 KGHSH, CDR2 LQKENI.

The rearrangement joins TRBV28 to TRBJ1-1, with D maybe TRBD1 (6 bases). Germline CDR1 MDHEN, CDR2 SYDVKM. V lost 4 bases, J lost 5 bases, and 14 bases lay in between. The CDR3 sequence is 14 residues long. CDR3 residues: CASSWDYRETEAFF. In DNA form, the CDR3 reads TGTGCCAGCAGTTGGGATTACAGGGAGACTGAAGCTTTCTTT.

The chain couples TRBV7-9 to TRBJ2-3; maybe TRBD1 (6 bases). The CDR3 totals 15 residues. Per the germline V gene, CDR1 is SEHNR and CDR2 is FQNEAQ (reference sequence). Deletions cut 4 bases from V and 3 bases from J, with 14 bases between. The CDR3 nucleotides are TGTGCCAGCAGCTGGGTTTCACAGGGAACAGATACGCAGTATTTT. The encoded protein is CASSWVSQGTDTQYF.

The chain joins TRBV9 to TRBJ2-1, with 11 positions matching TRBD2. J was trimmed by 4 bases and V by 4 bases; bases with no gene match: 7. Germline V gene sequence: CDR1 SGDLS, CDR2 YYNGEE. The CDR3 covers 16 residues. The CDR3 sequence: CASSKYSGRGYNEQFF. For the CDR3, the DNA is TGTGCCAGCAGCAAATATAGCGGGAGGGGGTACAATGAGCAGTTCTTC.

V gene TRBV4-2 combines with J gene TRBJ2-5, with D unresolved. The CDR3 contains 14 residues. The germline V gene has CDR1 LGHNA and CDR2 YNFKEQ. V lost 0 bases, J lost 0 bases, and 5 bases lay in between. The CDR3 here is CASSQDRYQETQYF. Here the CDR3 DNA reads TGTGCCAGCAGCCAAGATAGGTACCAAGAGACCCAGTACTTC.

This clone occurred once. This sequence joins TRBV4-3 and TRBJ2-4, with unresolved D. Trimming removed 0 bases at V and 7 bases at J, with 16 bases between. From germline, CDR1 is LGHNA and CDR2 YSLEER. The CDR3 is 16 amino acids. The CDR3 protein is CASSQERTPRSNIQYF. In DNA, the CDR3 is TGCGCCAGCAGCCAAGAGCGGACCCCCCGGAGTAACATTCAGTACTTC.

V is TRBV19 and J is TRBJ2-1; no definite D call. Germline V gives CDR1 LNHDA, CDR2 SQIVND (reference sequence). The V end was cut by 3 bases, the J end by 0 bases, with 9 bases between. CDR3 size: 15 residues. The CDR3 nucleotides are TGTGCCAGTAGTATCTCGCGCCTCTCCTACAATGAGCAGTTCTTC. It is translated as CASSISRLSYNEQFF. The variable domain in full, with the rest retrieved from reference TRBV19 and TRBJ2-1, is DGGITQSPKYLFRKEGQNVTLSCEQNLNHDAMYWYRQDPGQGLRLIYYSQIVNDFQKGDIAEGYSVSREKKESFPLTVTSAQKNPTAFYLCASSISRLSYNEQFFGPGTRLTVL.